This is a list of T cell receptor beta chains from one sample in a study of molecular identifiers for immune sequencing clone quantification. MiXCR was run by TCRdb on the PCR reads, yielding one entry per CDR3 protein. Altogether more than 250,000 distinct CDR3 sequences are present, around a fifth being singletons, with the ten largest covering roughly 0.86%. The specimen sequenced was naive CD8+ T cells from blood, with Jurkat cell RNA spiked in. Every receptor here comes from a human donor in good health. Some libraries in this study had Jurkat cell RNA spiked in. The CDR3 runs from the conserved cysteine through the conserved F or W. A D gene is named only where the DNA matches it firmly. Some rows have no size entry. The others give once, few or many, or a class for an expanded clone.

J gene: TRBJ2-7; clone size: many; V gene: TRBV20-1; D gene: NA; CDR3 DNA: TGCAGTGCTGTCAGAGATTACGAGCAGTACTTC; CDR3 protein: CSAVRDYEQYF
J gene: TRBJ2-1; clone size: NA; V gene: TRBV7-8; D gene: NA; CDR3 DNA: TGTGCCAGCAGCTTAGCTCTCGCACCTTCCCGTTACGAGAGAGACAATGAGCAGTTCTTC; CDR3 protein: CASSLALAPSRYERDNEQFF
J gene: TRBJ2-3; clone size: few; V gene: TRBV12-3/TRBV12-4; D gene: NA; CDR3 DNA: TGTGCCAGCAGTAGCGGATACACAGATACGCAGTATTTT; CDR3 protein: CASSSGYTDTQYF
J gene: TRBJ1-1; clone size: many; V gene: TRBV29-1; D gene: TRBD1; CDR3 DNA: TGCAGCGTTGACAGGGGGCTGTTTGAAGCTTTCTTT; CDR3 protein: CSVDRGLFEAFF
J gene: TRBJ2-7; clone size: many; V gene: TRBV10-3; D gene: NA; CDR3 DNA: TGTGCCATCAGTGAGATTCTGGAATTGGACGAGCAGTACTTC; CDR3 protein: CAISEILELDEQYF
J gene: TRBJ1-2; clone size: NA; V gene: TRBV10-2; D gene: NA; CDR3 DNA: TGCGCCAGCAGTGAGTCTACAGCTAACTATGGCTACACCTTC; CDR3 protein: CASSESTANYGYTF
J gene: TRBJ2-6; clone size: NA; V gene: TRBV30; D gene: NA; CDR3 DNA: TGTGCCTGGAGTGTTGAGGGATCACCTGGGGCCAACGTCCTGACTTTC; CDR3 protein: CAWSVEGSPGANVLTF
J gene: TRBJ2-1; clone size: NA; V gene: TRBV27; D gene: TRBD1; CDR3 DNA: TGTGCCAGCAGACAGGGGGTGTACTACAATGGGCAGTTCTTC; CDR3 protein: CASRQGVYYNGQFF
J gene: TRBJ2-1; clone size: few; V gene: TRBV29-1; D gene: TRBD2; CDR3 DNA: TGCAGCGCAATTCTAGCGGAAGACAATGAGCAGTTCTTC; CDR3 protein: CSAILAEDNEQFF
J gene: TRBJ2-7; clone size: once; V gene: TRBV19; D gene: NA; CDR3 DNA: TGTGCCGGTAGTATAGGTGCGGTCACCTACGAGCAGTACTTC; CDR3 protein: CAGSIGAVTYEQYF
J gene: TRBJ1-1; clone size: many; V gene: TRBV4-3; D gene: NA; CDR3 DNA: TGCGCCAGCAGCCAGATACAGGGTTGGACTGAAGCTTTCTTT; CDR3 protein: CASSQIQGWTEAFF
J gene: TRBJ2-5; clone size: many; V gene: TRBV14; D gene: NA; CDR3 DNA: TGTGCCAGCAGCCCTCAAGCGCCGGTTCGGATAGGAGAGACCCAGTACTTC; CDR3 protein: CASSPQAPVRIGETQYF
J gene: TRBJ2-7; clone size: many; V gene: TRBV5-6; D gene: TRBD2; CDR3 DNA: TGTGCCAGCAGCGCGGGACTAGCGGGTACTATCTACGAGCAGTACTTC; CDR3 protein: CASSAGLAGTIYEQYF
J gene: TRBJ2-1; clone size: many; V gene: TRBV4-1; D gene: NA; CDR3 DNA: TGCGCCAGCAGCCAAGCAACCACTCCCCCCTACAATGAGCAGTTCTTC; CDR3 protein: CASSQATTPPYNEQFF
J gene: TRBJ1-1; clone size: many; V gene: TRBV2; D gene: NA; CDR3 DNA: TGTGCCAGCAGCGATTATAACACTGAAGCTTTCTTT; CDR3 protein: CASSDYNTEAFF
J gene: TRBJ1-5; clone size: many; V gene: TRBV23-1; D gene: NA; CDR3 DNA: TGCGCCAGCAGTCGAGGGGGTCGGGGCAATCAGCCCCAGCATTTT; CDR3 protein: CASSRGGRGNQPQHF
J gene: TRBJ2-5; clone size: NA; V gene: TRBV9; D gene: NA; CDR3 DNA: TGTGCCAGCAGCGACATGGCCGAGACCCAGTACTTC; CDR3 protein: CASSDMAETQYF
J gene: TRBJ1-2; clone size: NA; V gene: TRBV28; D gene: TRBD1; CDR3 DNA: TGTGCCAGCAGTCCCCCGGACAGGCCCCGTCTAGGCGGCTACACCTTC; CDR3 protein: CASSPPDRPRLGGYTF
J gene: TRBJ2-7; clone size: few; V gene: TRBV4-3; D gene: NA; CDR3 DNA: TGCGCCAGCAGCCAAGTGGCGGGCTCTCACCCCTACGAGCAGTACTTC; CDR3 protein: CASSQVAGSHPYEQYF
J gene: TRBJ1-5; clone size: NA; V gene: TRBV4-1; D gene: NA; CDR3 DNA: TGCGCCAGCAGCCATTCTGCAGGGAGTAGCAATCAGCCCCAGCATTTT; CDR3 protein: CASSHSAGSSNQPQHF
J gene: TRBJ2-5; clone size: many; V gene: TRBV11-2; D gene: NA; CDR3 DNA: TGTGCCAGCAGCTTAGCTCAGCAAGAGACCCAGTACTTC; CDR3 protein: CASSLAQQETQYF
J gene: TRBJ2-7; clone size: many; V gene: TRBV20-1; D gene: TRBD2; CDR3 DNA: TGCAGTGCCGACAGACCGGGACTAGCGGGAGGGAACGAGCAGTACTTC; CDR3 protein: CSADRPGLAGGNEQYF
J gene: TRBJ2-7; clone size: NA; V gene: TRBV12-3/TRBV12-4; D gene: TRBD1; CDR3 DNA: TGTGCCAGCAGCTCCGGGACAGTAACCTACGAGAAGTACTTC; CDR3 protein: CASSSGTVTYEKYF
J gene: TRBJ2-7; clone size: NA; V gene: TRBV4-1; D gene: TRBD1; CDR3 DNA: TGCGCCAGCAGCCCCCACGGGCAGGGGGCTCCGGGGGAGCAGTACTTC; CDR3 protein: CASSPHGQGAPGEQYF
J gene: TRBJ2-7; clone size: many; V gene: TRBV4-1; D gene: TRBD1; CDR3 DNA: TGCGCCAGCAGCCTCCGGACAGGGGGAAAATACGAGCAGTACTTC; CDR3 protein: CASSLRTGGKYEQYF
J gene: TRBJ1-1; clone size: many; V gene: TRBV25-1; D gene: NA; CDR3 DNA: TGTGCCACCAAGGGGGGGCCTGAAGCTTTCTTT; CDR3 protein: CATKGGPEAFF
J gene: TRBJ1-2; clone size: many; V gene: TRBV4-3; D gene: NA; CDR3 DNA: TGCGCCAGCAGCCAAGAAATAGGCATCCAGGACGGCTACACCTTC; CDR3 protein: CASSQEIGIQDGYTF
J gene: TRBJ2-3; clone size: many; V gene: TRBV13; D gene: TRBD2; CDR3 DNA: TGTGCCAGCAGCTCAGAGACTAGCGGGAGCACAGATACGCAGTATTTT; CDR3 protein: CASSSETSGSTDTQYF
J gene: TRBJ1-1; clone size: many; V gene: TRBV28; D gene: NA; CDR3 DNA: TGTGCCAGCAGTTCCCCCCCAGGGTTCACTGAAGCTTTCTTT; CDR3 protein: CASSSPPGFTEAFF
J gene: TRBJ2-3; clone size: many; V gene: TRBV5-4; D gene: TRBD1; CDR3 DNA: TGTGCCAGCAACCAGGACAGGGGCGCAGATACGCAGTATTTT; CDR3 protein: CASNQDRGADTQYF
J gene: TRBJ2-5; clone size: few; V gene: TRBV10-3; D gene: TRBD1; CDR3 DNA: TGTGCCATCAGTGAAGGGGGACAGGCCCCCCAAGAGACCCAGTACTTC; CDR3 protein: CAISEGGQAPQETQYF
J gene: TRBJ2-1; clone size: many; V gene: TRBV5-4; D gene: TRBD2; CDR3 DNA: TGTGCCAGCAGCTTGGGGGTCGGGACTAAGGATGAGCAGTTCTTC; CDR3 protein: CASSLGVGTKDEQFF
J gene: TRBJ2-2; clone size: NA; V gene: TRBV4-2; D gene: NA; CDR3 DNA: TGTGCCAGCAGCCAAGATACCCCCGTGGGCGGGGAGCTGTTTTTT; CDR3 protein: CASSQDTPVGGELFF
J gene: TRBJ2-7; clone size: many; V gene: TRBV4-3; D gene: NA; CDR3 DNA: TGCGCCAGCAGCCAAGGAGTGATCGCCTACGAGCAGTACTTC; CDR3 protein: CASSQGVIAYEQYF
J gene: TRBJ2-4; clone size: few; V gene: TRBV2; D gene: NA; CDR3 DNA: TGTGCCAGCAGTGAACGAGGAAGGGACCTAGCCAAAAACATTCAGTACTTC; CDR3 protein: CASSERGRDLAKNIQYF
J gene: TRBJ2-1; clone size: many; V gene: TRBV7-9; D gene: NA; CDR3 DNA: TGTGCCAGCAGCCCCCTAGGGGGTGAGAGTGAGCAGTTCTTC; CDR3 protein: CASSPLGGESEQFF
J gene: TRBJ2-5; clone size: many; V gene: TRBV12-3/TRBV12-4; D gene: NA; CDR3 DNA: TGTGCCAGCAGTTTAGCAGGCCGTACGGAGACCCAGTACTTC; CDR3 protein: CASSLAGRTETQYF
J gene: TRBJ1-4; clone size: many; V gene: TRBV12-3/TRBV12-4; D gene: TRBD1; CDR3 DNA: TGTGCCAGCAGTCCTCGCGGGCAGGGGGACACTAATGAAAAACTGTTTTTT; CDR3 protein: CASSPRGQGDTNEKLFF
J gene: TRBJ2-7; clone size: NA; V gene: TRBV4-2; D gene: NA; CDR3 DNA: TGTGCCAGCAGCCTTGAAGTGGGGGCGGATTCCTACGAGCAGTACTTC; CDR3 protein: CASSLEVGADSYEQYF
J gene: TRBJ1-1; clone size: many; V gene: TRBV7-9; D gene: NA; CDR3 DNA: TGTGCCAGCAGCATGGGGGGCGAAGCTTTCTTT; CDR3 protein: CASSMGGEAFF
J gene: TRBJ2-3; clone size: many; V gene: TRBV13; D gene: TRBD2; CDR3 DNA: TGTGCCAGCAGCCCTCTAGCGGGAGGGCCCGCAGATACGCAGTATTTT; CDR3 protein: CASSPLAGGPADTQYF
J gene: TRBJ2-7; clone size: many; V gene: TRBV12-3/TRBV12-4; D gene: TRBD2; CDR3 DNA: TGTGCCAGCAGCCAGATGGATCTAGCGGGAGCCTACGAGCAGTACTTC; CDR3 protein: CASSQMDLAGAYEQYF
J gene: TRBJ2-3; clone size: NA; V gene: TRBV20-1; D gene: NA; CDR3 DNA: TGCAGTGCTAGAGGTTTAGCGGTGGGCACAGATACGCAGTATTTT; CDR3 protein: CSARGLAVGTDTQYF
J gene: TRBJ2-6; clone size: NA; V gene: TRBV27; D gene: NA; CDR3 DNA: TGTGCCAGCGGTGCGCTTACCTCTGGGGCCAACGTCCTGACTTTC; CDR3 protein: CASGALTSGANVLTF
J gene: TRBJ1-1; clone size: many; V gene: TRBV4-1; D gene: NA; CDR3 DNA: TGCGCCAGCAGCCAGGGGCTTTGGGACACTGAAGCTTTCTTT; CDR3 protein: CASSQGLWDTEAFF
J gene: TRBJ2-1; clone size: many; V gene: TRBV19; D gene: TRBD2; CDR3 DNA: TGTGCCAGTAGTCGACTAGCGGGGGGCAATGAGCAGTTCTTC; CDR3 protein: CASSRLAGGNEQFF
J gene: TRBJ2-3; clone size: NA; V gene: TRBV4-3; D gene: TRBD1; CDR3 DNA: TGCGCCAGCGGGACAGGGCTAGCCTCAGATACGCAGTATTTT; CDR3 protein: CASGTGLASDTQYF
J gene: TRBJ2-5; clone size: NA; V gene: TRBV27; D gene: NA; CDR3 DNA: TGTGCCAGCAGTTTAGACTATTATGGGACCCAGTACTTC; CDR3 protein: CASSLDYYGTQYF
J gene: TRBJ1-6; clone size: many; V gene: TRBV5-6; D gene: TRBD1; CDR3 DNA: TGTGCCAGCAGCTTGAGGACAGGGCGATCTTCACCCCTCCACTTT; CDR3 protein: CASSLRTGRSSPLHF
J gene: TRBJ1-4; clone size: many; V gene: TRBV14; D gene: NA; CDR3 DNA: TGTGCCAGCAGCCGTCGAGCAACTAATGAAAAACTGTTTTTT; CDR3 protein: CASSRRATNEKLFF
J gene: TRBJ2-1; clone size: few; V gene: TRBV13; D gene: TRBD2; CDR3 DNA: TGTGCCAGCAGCTTAGATCGGCGGGAGTTCGGTGAGCAGTTCTTC; CDR3 protein: CASSLDRREFGEQFF
J gene: TRBJ1-1; clone size: NA; V gene: TRBV28; D gene: NA; CDR3 DNA: TGTGCCAGCAGATCCGACGCCTATAGTACTAAAGCTTTCTTT; CDR3 protein: CASRSDAYSTKAFF
J gene: TRBJ1-1; clone size: many; V gene: TRBV12-3/TRBV12-4; D gene: NA; CDR3 DNA: TGTGCCAGCAGTTTAGCAGGGACGGGCACTGAAGCTTTCTTT; CDR3 protein: CASSLAGTGTEAFF
J gene: TRBJ2-4; clone size: many; V gene: TRBV4-1; D gene: NA; CDR3 DNA: TGCGCCAGCAGCGATAACCAGGCGAAAAACATTCAGTACTTC; CDR3 protein: CASSDNQAKNIQYF